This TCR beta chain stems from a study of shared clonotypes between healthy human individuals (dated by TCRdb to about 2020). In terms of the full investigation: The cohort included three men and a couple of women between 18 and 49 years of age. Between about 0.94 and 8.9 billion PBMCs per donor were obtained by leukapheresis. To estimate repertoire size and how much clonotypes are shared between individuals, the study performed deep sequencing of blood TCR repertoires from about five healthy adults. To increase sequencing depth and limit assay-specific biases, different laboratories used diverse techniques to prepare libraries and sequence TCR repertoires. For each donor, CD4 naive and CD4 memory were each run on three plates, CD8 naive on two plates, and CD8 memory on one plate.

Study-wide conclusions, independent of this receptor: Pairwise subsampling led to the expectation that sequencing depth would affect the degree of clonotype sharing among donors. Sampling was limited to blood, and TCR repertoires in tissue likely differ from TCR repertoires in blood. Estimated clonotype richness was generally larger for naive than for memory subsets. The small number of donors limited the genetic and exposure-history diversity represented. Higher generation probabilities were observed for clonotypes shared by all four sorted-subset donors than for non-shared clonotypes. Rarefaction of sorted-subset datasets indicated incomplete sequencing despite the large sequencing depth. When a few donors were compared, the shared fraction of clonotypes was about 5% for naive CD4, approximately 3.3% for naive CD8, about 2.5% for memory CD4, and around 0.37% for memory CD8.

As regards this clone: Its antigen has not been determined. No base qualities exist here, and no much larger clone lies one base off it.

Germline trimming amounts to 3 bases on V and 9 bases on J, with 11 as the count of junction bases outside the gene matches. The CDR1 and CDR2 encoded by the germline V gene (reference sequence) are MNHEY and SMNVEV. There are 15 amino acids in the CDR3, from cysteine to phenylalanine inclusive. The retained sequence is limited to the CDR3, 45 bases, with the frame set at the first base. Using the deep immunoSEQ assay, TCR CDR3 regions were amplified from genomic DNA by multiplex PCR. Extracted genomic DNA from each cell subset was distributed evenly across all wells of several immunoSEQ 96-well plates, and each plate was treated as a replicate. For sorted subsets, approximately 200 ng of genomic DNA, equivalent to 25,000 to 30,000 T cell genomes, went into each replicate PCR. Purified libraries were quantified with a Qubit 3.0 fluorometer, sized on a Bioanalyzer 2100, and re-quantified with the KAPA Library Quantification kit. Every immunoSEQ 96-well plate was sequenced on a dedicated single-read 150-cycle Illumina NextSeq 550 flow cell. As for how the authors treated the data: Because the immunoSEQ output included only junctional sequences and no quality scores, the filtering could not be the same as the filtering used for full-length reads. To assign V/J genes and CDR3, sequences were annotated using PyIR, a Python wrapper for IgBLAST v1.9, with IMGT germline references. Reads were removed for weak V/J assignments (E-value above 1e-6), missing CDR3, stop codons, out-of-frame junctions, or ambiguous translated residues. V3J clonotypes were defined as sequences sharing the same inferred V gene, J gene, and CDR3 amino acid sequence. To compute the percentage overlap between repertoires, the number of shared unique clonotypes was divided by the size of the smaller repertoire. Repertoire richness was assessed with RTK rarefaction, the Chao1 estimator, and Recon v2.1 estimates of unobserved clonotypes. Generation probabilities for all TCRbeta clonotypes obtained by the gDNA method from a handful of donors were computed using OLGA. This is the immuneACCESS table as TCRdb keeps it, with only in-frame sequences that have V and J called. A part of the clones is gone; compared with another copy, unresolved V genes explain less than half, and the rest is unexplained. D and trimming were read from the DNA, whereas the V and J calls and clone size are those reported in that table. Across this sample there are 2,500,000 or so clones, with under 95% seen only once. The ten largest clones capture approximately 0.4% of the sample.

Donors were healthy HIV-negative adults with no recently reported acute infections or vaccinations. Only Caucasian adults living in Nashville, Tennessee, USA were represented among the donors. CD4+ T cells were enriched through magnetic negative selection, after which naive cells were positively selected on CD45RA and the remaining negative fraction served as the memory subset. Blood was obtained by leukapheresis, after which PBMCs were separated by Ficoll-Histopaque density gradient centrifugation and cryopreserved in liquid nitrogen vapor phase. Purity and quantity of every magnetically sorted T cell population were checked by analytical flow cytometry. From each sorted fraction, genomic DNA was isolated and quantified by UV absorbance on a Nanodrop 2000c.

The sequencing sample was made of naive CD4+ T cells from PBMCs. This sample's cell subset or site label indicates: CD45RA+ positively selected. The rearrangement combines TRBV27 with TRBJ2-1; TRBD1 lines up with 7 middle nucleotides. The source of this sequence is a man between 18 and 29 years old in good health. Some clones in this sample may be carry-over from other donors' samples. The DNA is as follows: TGTGCCAGCAGTTTCAAAGGACAGGCCGTGGGTGAGCAGTTCTTC. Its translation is CASSFKGQAVGEQFF.